The clone carrying this T cell receptor beta chain has a handful of counts. The antigen remains undetermined. This entry comes from a study of naive and memory T cell subsets. Trimming at V came to 2 bases and at J to 1 base, leaving 4 bases not matched to a gene. The CDR3 totals 16 residues. Germline V gene sequence: CDR1 MNHEY, CDR2 SVGEGT. Overnight CMV lysate stimulation of fresh PBMCs defined donor CMV status by CD4+ IFNgamma. The beta constant-region primer was an equimolar mix of two oligonucleotides covering TRBC1 and TRBC2. TCRdb redid the calling of the UMI-ligation and nested PCR reads with MiXCR, one entry per CDR3 protein. Altogether approximately 140,000 distinct CDR3 sequences are present, 15% to 20% being singletons, with the ten largest covering 0.14% to 0.15%. Findings and limits, study-wide: Over 95% of naive TCR sequences appeared only once after error correction, unlike memory subsets. From naive to CM, EM and EMRA, diversity decreased and Gini increased. A few larger clonotypes appeared in naive repertoires, especially CD8, possibly memory cells re-expressing CD45RA.

What was sequenced was naive CD4+ T cells from blood. The receptor was derived from a human donor in good health. The V and J genes are TRBV6-2 or TRBV6-3 and TRBJ2-5; 10 positions agree with TRBD2. The CDR3 sequence: CASSYGTSAVQETQYF. The CDR3 DNA follows: TGTGCCAGCAGTTACGGGACTAGCGCCGTCCAAGAGACCCAGTACTTC.